The clone carrying this T cell receptor (beta chain) showed up just a few times. As yet, its antigen is unknown. The sample belongs to a study of Graves' ophthalmopathy and Graves' hyperthyroidism. For the study at large: Ahead of any treatment, peripheral blood was obtained at the initial diagnosis. General observations from the study: The authors also found most expanded thyroid clonotypes above 0.001 frequency in blood. Ophthalmopathy progression prediction by the model yielded a sensitivity of about 68% and a specificity of less than 75%.

Amplifying from RNA transcripts, the study obtained TCR beta CDR3 regions. First-round RT-PCR with HTBI primers preceded a second-round multiplex PCR. TCRdb re-derived calls from the multiplex PCR reads in MiXCR, one entry per CDR3 protein. The repertoire includes 650,000 to 900,000 distinct CDR3 sequences, 35% to 50% of them detected once, and 44% sits in the top ten. The CDR3 contains 15 residues. The V gene's germline CDR1 is SNHLY and CDR2 FYNNEI. J lost 3 bases, V lost 2 bases, and 7 bases had no gene match. The rearrangement links TRBV2 to TRBJ2-7; 7 nucleotides agree with TRBD2. Material for sequencing was peripheral blood. This clonotype originated in an adult man with Graves' ophthalmopathy. The CDR3 region has the DNA TGTGCCAGCAGTGAAAGGATGTGGGAGGGCTACGAGCAGTACTTC. It yields the protein CASSERMWEGYEQYF.